Listed below are T cell receptor beta chains from one sample, sequenced in a study of blood T cell repertoires in COVID-19. Measured with immunoSEQ multiplex PCR; TCRdb has only the in-frame clones, and not every one. In the table there are about 150,000 clones, 85% to 90% of which are singletons. The sample comprised peripheral blood. The receptors stem from a woman in her 40s with acute or convalescent COVID-19. CDR3s include the opening cysteine and the closing phenylalanine or tryptophan. Clone size appears in some rows only: once, few, many, or a class for an expanded clone.

v_call,clone_size,cdr3_length,cdr3_aa
TRBV7-2,NA,17,CASSLKADRPRTDTQYF
TRBV27,NA,22,CASSLGFGDKGLAGLNTGELFF
TRBV13,NA,15,CASSGRTGLATEAFF
TRBV2,once,14,CASSEARYENTIYF
TRBV9,NA,15,CASSVGGGGKDTQYF
TRBV5-1,NA,16,CASSLAGTLITGELFF
TRBV6-5,NA,15,CASSYSDRGGNTIYF
TRBV19,NA,15,CASSGSRQGFYGYTF
TRBV11-3,once,14,CASSLLAANNEQFF
TRBV24-1,NA,17,CATSDFRQGAGTGELFF
TRBV3-1/TRBV3-2,NA,18,CASSLTSGGPSNTGELFF
TRBV15,NA,14,CATSRAGQNEKLFF
TRBV6-5,NA,14,CASSKQGYTGELFF
TRBV19,NA,16,CASSIYRGQLYNEQFF
TRBV30,NA,17,CAWSGPEPGGRGQPQHF
TRBV11-2,few,17,CASSLVVAGPQGGEQFF
TRBV7-8,NA,18,CASSRAYSGRAGPDTQYF
TRBV19,NA,15,CASRETGGSGNTIYF
TRBV5-1,NA,16,CASSPGQGEAYTEAFF
TRBV28,NA,14,CASRSGTGGSEQYF
TRBV20-1,NA,15,CSASRGTASNQPQHF
TRBV11-2,NA,16,CASSLALRGRNNEQFF
TRBV19,NA,13,CATSTGVTYEQYF
TRBV5-1,NA,14,CASSLGTGGTEAFF
TRBV11-2,NA,16,CASSPNRLANQETQYF
TRBV7-5,NA,17,CARSPPFSGGNTDTQYF
TRBV29-1,NA,13,CSALSGLTGELFF
TRBV19,NA,14,CASSFGRGTDTQYF
TRBV13,NA,12,CASSSDIYEQYF
TRBV30,NA,15,CAYGGLAEFNSPLHF
TRBV5-1,NA,15,CASSLALGSTEKLFF
TRBV9,NA,18,CASSVFTTGGSPRVVQFF
TRBV18,NA,16,CASSPLFGQTNEKLFF
TRBV27,NA,15,CASSEIRDRNEKLFF
TRBV19,NA,17,CASSIDPARRGRGEQYF
TRBV3-1/TRBV3-2,NA,12,CASSQSTYEQYF
TRBV28,NA,13,CASGMTGEDGYTF
TRBV27,NA,14,CASSLGGSNQPQHF
TRBV5-3,NA,14,CARSFYKLPYEQYF
TRBV4-1,NA,17,CASSQEVTGVLSDTQYF
TRBV29-1,once,13,CSVAESGNQPQHF
TRBV5-1,once,14,CASSLGDSYNEQFF
TRBV7-9,few,15,CASSLEAWQGYEQYF
TRBV5-1,NA,15,CASSTGTASNQPQHF
TRBV5-4,few,13,CASSTGQGFGYTF
TRBV5-1,NA,13,CASSVEQGYGYTF
TRBV5-1,NA,13,CASSYRDSYEQYF
TRBV9,few,15,CASSPTGTKNTEAFF